Listed below are T cell receptor beta chains from one sample, sequenced in a study of CD8+CD57+ T cells in acquired aplastic anemia. From the reads, TCRdb called clonotypes with MiXCR, one entry per CDR3 protein. The table records under 150,000 distinct CDR3 sequences, less than 45% of them present only once. What was sequenced was sorted CD4+, CD8+, or CD8+CD57+ T cells (not recorded which) from PBMCs. The receptors were sampled from a human donor in good health, serving as a control. CDR3s leave out the opening cysteine and the closing phenylalanine or tryptophan. Clone size is stated in some rows and not others, as once, few, many or a class when expanded.

>TRBJ1-2|NA|TRBV20-1
SAEPIGGYT
>TRBJ1-4|NA|TRBV2
ATSRVVSEKLF
>TRBJ2-5|NA|TRBV7-3
ASSSGTAPQETQY
>TRBJ2-5|many|TRBV20-1
SAYLMAGRSTGETQY
>TRBJ2-7|many|TRBV5-1
ASSLAPGRYEQY
>TRBJ2-7|NA|TRBV7-8
ASSLALAYEQY
>TRBJ2-3|many|TRBV5-1
ASSTSTSSTDTQY
>TRBJ2-1|many|TRBV20-1
SAVTSGVSSYNEQF
>TRBJ1-3|NA|TRBV20-1
SARMSGNTIY
>TRBJ1-1|many|TRBV12-5
ASGQGVMTEAF
>TRBJ2-5|many|TRBV5-1
ASSPGTSGSRETQY
>TRBJ1-2|many|TRBV2
ASTRANYGYT
>TRBJ1-2|NA|TRBV19
ASRSGTPRDYGYT
>TRBJ2-1|many|TRBV19
ASSSRATTREDEQF
>TRBJ2-2|NA|TRBV29-1
SVGLADGELF
>TRBJ2-5|few|TRBV7-2
ASSTGLEETQY
>TRBJ1-6|once|TRBV6-1
ASSELLNSPLH
>TRBJ1-1|many|TRBV7-6
ASSLGQGLMNTEAF
>TRBJ1-1|many|TRBV7-9
ASSSGRGVRNTEAF
>TRBJ2-1|many|TRBV12-3/TRBV12-4
ASSSTTGDGEQF
>TRBJ2-5|once|TRBV25-1
AIGGLAGETQY
>TRBJ2-6|many|TRBV19
ASSRGGSSSGANVLT